This section outlines one T cell receptor (beta chain) sequence together with its context. Its antigen is still unknown. The junction and the germline gene differ at one end; a read error may be behind it. This specimen comes from a study of blood T cells in healthy people across ages. Study results and limitations: Researchers said unsorted PBMCs prevented a conclusive naive versus antigen-experienced comparison.

PCR was performed a second time for about 7 to 12 cycles using a sample-barcoded 5' primer and a J-beta primer mix. TCRdb passed the 5' RACE reads through MiXCR, listing each CDR3 protein once. The repertoire holds some 1,000,000 distinct CDR3 sequences, with roughly 24% as singletons. Per the germline V gene, CDR1 is MNHNY and CDR2 is SVGAGI (reference sequence). This CDR3 has 10 amino acids. These same records also appear under a second study, on T cells of mothers and their children. That source notes: Three healthy Caucasian mothers served as donors, and their six children did as well.

The genes are TRBV6-6 and TRBJ1-1, with 7 positions matching TRBD1. The clonotype was recovered from a girl aged 2 to 9 in good health. The sequenced material came from blood. The chain's CDR3 is CASQGGHKLF. Written as DNA, the CDR3 is TGTGCCAGCCAAGGGGGCCATAAACTCTTT.